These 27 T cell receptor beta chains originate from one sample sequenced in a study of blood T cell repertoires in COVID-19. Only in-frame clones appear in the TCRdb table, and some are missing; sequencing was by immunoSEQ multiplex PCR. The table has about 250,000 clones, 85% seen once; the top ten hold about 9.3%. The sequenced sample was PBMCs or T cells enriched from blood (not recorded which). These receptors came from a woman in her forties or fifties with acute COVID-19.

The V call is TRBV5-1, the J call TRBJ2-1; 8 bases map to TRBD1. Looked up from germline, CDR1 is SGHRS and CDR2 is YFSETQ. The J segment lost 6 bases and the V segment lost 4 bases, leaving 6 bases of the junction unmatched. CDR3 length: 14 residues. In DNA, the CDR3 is TGCGCCAGCAGCGCCGTGGACAGGGTCAATGAGCAGTTCTTC. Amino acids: CASSAVDRVNEQFF.

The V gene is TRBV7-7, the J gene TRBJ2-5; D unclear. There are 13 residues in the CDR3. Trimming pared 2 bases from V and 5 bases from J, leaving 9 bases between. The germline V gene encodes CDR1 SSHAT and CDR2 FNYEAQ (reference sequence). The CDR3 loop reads CASSLTARETQYF. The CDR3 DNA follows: TGTGCCAGCAGCTTAACCGCTAGGGAGACCCAGTACTTC.

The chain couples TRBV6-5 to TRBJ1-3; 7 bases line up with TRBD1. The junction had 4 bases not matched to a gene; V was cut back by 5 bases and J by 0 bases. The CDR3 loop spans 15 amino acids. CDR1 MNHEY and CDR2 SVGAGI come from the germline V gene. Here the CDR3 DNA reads TGTGCCAGCAGTCCCCGACAGGGCTCTGGAAACACCATATATTTT. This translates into CASSPRQGSGNTIYF.

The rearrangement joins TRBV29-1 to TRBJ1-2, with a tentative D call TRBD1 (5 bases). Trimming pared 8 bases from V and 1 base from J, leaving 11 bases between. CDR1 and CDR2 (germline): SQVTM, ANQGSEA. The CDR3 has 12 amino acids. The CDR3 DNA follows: TGCAGCTCCGTGGGGGGTAACTATGGCTACACCTTC. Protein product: CSSVGGNYGYTF.

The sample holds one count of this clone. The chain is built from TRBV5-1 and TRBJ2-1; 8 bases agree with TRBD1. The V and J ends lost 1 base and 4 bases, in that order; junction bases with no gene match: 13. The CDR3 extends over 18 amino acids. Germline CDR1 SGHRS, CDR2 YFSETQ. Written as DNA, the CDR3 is TGCGCCAGCAGCTTGACCCCCGGACAGGGAGGAGGATACAATGAGCAGTTCTTC. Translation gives CASSLTPGQGGGYNEQFF.

CDR3 nucleotide sequence: TGTGCCAGCAGCCATTACAGGGGGCAAGGGAATCAGCCCCAGCATTTT. The encoded protein is CASSHYRGQGNQPQHF. The genes are TRBV5-6 and TRBJ1-5, with TRBD1 matching 9 bases. The CDR3 is 16 residues long. CDR1 and CDR2 from the germline V gene are SGHDT and YYEEEE. The V segment lost 4 bases and the J segment 4 bases; nucleotides outside the gene matches: 9.

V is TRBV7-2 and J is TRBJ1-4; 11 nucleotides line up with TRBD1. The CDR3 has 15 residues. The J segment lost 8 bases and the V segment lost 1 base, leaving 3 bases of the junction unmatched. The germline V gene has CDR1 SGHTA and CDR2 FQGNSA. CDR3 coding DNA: TGTGCCAGCAGCTTAGGGACAGGGGGCAGGGAAAAACTGTTTTTT. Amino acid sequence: CASSLGTGGREKLFF.

CDR3 protein: CASRTDRENTEAFF. The CDR3 DNA sequence: TGTGCCAGTAGGACTGACAGGGAGAACACTGAAGCTTTCTTT. The chain joins TRBV19 to TRBJ1-1; 7 positions match TRBD1. The germline CDR1 and CDR2 sequences are LNHDA and SQIVND (reference sequence). CDR3 length equals 14 residues. The junction had 5 bases not matched to a gene; V was cut back by 6 bases and J by 1 base.

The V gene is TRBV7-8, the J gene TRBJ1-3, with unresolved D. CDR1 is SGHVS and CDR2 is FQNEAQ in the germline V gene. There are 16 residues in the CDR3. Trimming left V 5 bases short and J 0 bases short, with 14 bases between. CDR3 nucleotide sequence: TGTGCCAGCAGCGCAAGACACGCCATCTCTGGAAACACCATATATTTT. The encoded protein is CASSARHAISGNTIYF.

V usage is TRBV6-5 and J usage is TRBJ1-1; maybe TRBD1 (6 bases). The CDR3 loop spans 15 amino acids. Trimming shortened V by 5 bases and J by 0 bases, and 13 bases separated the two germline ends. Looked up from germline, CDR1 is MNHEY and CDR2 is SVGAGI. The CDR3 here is CASSRGEGVNTEAFF. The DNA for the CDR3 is TGTGCCAGCAGTCGGGGAGAGGGGGTGAACACTGAAGCTTTCTTT.

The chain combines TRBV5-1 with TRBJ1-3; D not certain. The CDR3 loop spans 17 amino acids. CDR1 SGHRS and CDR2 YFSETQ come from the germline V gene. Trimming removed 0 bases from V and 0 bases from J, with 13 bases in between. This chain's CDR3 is CASSLGRPGPSGNTIYF. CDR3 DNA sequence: TGCGCCAGCAGCTTGGGGCGTCCAGGCCCCTCTGGAAACACCATATATTTT.

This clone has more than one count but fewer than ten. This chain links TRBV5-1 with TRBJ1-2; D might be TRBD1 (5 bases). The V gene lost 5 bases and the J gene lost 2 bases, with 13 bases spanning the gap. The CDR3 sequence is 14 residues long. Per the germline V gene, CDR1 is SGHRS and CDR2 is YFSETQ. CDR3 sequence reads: CASRDRHNNYGYTF. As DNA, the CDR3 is TGCGCCAGCAGAGACAGACATAACAACTATGGCTACACCTTC.

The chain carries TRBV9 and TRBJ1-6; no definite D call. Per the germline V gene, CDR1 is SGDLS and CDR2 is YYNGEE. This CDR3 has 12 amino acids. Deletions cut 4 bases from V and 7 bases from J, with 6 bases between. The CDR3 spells CASSRPNSPLHF. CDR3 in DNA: TGTGCCAGCAGCCGTCCGAATTCACCCCTCCACTTT. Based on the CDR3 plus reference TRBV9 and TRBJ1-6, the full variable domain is DSGVTQTPKHLITATGQRVTLRCSPRSGDLSVYWYQQSLDQGLQFLIQYYNGEERAKGNILERFSAQQFPDLHSELNLSSLELGDSALYFCASSRPNSPLHFGNGTRLTVT.

For the CDR3, the DNA is TGTGCCAGCACCCCAGGACAGGAGTTTAGGGCCCAGCATTTT. Residues: CASTPGQEFRAQHF. The chain couples TRBV6-2 or TRBV6-3 to TRBJ1-5; 7 bases fit TRBD1. Germline-derived CDR1 and CDR2 are MNHEY and SVGEGT. J gave up 11 bases and V 7 bases, and 14 bases lay outside the gene matches. The CDR3 has 14 amino acids.

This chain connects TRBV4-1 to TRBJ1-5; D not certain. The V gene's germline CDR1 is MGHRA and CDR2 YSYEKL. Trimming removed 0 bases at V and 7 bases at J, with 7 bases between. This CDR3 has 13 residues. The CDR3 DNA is TGCGCCAGCAGCCAAGACCTTATCCAGCCCCAGCATTTT. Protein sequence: CASSQDLIQPQHF.

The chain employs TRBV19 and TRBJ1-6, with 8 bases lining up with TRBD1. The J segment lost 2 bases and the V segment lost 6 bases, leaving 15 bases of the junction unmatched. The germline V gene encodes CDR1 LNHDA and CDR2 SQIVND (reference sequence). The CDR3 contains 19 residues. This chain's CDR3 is CASSAEGRGRSAYNSPLHF. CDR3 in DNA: TGTGCCAGTAGCGCGGAGGGCAGGGGGCGTTCGGCCTATAATTCACCCCTCCACTTT.

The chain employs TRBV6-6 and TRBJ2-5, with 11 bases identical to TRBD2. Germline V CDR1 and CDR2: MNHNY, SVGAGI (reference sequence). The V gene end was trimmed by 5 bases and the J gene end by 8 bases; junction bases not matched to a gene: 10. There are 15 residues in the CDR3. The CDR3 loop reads CASSPGLAVSATQYF. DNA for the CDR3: TGTGCCAGCAGTCCGGGACTAGCGGTCTCAGCAACCCAGTACTTC.

The CDR3 is CANSRQQNTEAFF. CDR3 sequence (DNA): TGTGCTAACAGTCGGCAGCAGAACACTGAAGCTTTCTTT. The V call is TRBV7-9, the J call TRBJ1-1; no definite D call. CDR1 is SEHNR and CDR2 is FQNEAQ in the germline V gene (reference sequence). This CDR3 region has 13 residues. Looking up the rest from reference TRBV7-9 and TRBJ1-1 gives the full variable domain: DTGVSQNPRHKITKRGQNVTFRCDPISEHNRLYWYRQTLGQGPEFLTYFQNEAQLEKSRLLSDRFSAERPKGSFSTLEIQRTEQGDSAMYLCANSRQQNTEAFFGQGTRLTVV.

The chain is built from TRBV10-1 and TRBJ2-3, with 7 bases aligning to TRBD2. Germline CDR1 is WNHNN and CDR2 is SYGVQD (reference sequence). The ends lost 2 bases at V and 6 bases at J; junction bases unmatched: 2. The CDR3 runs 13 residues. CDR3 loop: CASSEGGVDTQYF. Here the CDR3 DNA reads TGCGCCAGCAGTGAGGGGGGGGTCGATACGCAGTATTTT.

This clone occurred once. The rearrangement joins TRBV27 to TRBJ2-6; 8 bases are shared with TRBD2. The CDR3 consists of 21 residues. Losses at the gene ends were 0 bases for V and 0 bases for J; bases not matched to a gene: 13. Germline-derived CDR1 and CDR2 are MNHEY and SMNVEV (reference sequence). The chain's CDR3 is CASSLSNQVAGPYSGANVLTF. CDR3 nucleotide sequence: TGTGCCAGCAGTTTATCAAATCAGGTAGCGGGGCCGTACTCTGGGGCCAACGTCCTGACTTTC.

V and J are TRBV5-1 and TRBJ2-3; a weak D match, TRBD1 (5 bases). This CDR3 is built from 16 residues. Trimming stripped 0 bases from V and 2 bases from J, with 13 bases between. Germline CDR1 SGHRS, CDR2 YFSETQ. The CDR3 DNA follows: TGCGCCAGCAGCTTGGTAGGGGCCCGATCCACAGATACGCAGTATTTT. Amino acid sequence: CASSLVGARSTDTQYF.

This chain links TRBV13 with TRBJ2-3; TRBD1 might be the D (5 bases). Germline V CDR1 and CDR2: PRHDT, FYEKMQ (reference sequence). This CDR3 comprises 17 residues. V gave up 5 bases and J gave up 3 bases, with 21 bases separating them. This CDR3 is CASSRNQGYEFTDTQYF. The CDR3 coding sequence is TGTGCCAGCAGCCGAAACCAGGGATATGAATTTACAGATACGCAGTATTTT. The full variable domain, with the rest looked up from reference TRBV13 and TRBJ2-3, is AAGVIQSPRHLIKEKRETATLKCYPIPRHDTVYWYQQGPGQDPQFLISFYEKMQSDKGSIPDRFSAQQFSDYHSELNMSSLELGDSALYFCASSRNQGYEFTDTQYFGPGTRLTVL.

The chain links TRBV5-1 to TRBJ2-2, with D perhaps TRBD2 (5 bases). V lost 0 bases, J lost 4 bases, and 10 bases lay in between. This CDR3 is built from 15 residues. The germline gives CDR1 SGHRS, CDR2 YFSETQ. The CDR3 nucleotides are TGCGCCAGCAGCTTGGTCCGGGGTGGCACCGGGGAGCTGTTTTTT. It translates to CASSLVRGGTGELFF.

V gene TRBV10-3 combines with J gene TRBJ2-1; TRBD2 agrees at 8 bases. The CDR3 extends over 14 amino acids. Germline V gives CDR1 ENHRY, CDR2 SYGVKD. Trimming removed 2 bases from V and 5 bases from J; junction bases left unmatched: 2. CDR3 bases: TGTGCCATCAGTGAGCGGGGGGGAAACAATGAGCAGTTCTTC. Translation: CAISERGGNNEQFF.

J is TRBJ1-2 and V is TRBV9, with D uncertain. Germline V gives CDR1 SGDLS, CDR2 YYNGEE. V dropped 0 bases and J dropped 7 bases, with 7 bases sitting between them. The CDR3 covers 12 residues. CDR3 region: CASSVGPSGYTF. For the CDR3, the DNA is TGTGCCAGCAGCGTAGGGCCTAGTGGCTACACCTTC.

The CDR3 protein is CASSSADRNEQYF. The CDR3 DNA reads TGTGCCAGCAGTTCGGCGGACAGGAACGAGCAGTACTTC. The rearrangement links TRBV28 to TRBJ2-7, with 7 bases aligning to TRBD1. V shed 4 bases, J shed 5 bases, and the junction held 5 bases outside the gene matches. Germline CDR1 reads MDHEN; CDR2 reads SYDVKM. CDR3 length: 13 residues.

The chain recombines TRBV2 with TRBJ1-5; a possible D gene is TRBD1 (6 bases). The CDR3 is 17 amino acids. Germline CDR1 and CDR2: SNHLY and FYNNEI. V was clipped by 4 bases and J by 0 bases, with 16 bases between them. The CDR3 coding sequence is TGTGCCAGCAGTGGGGGGACACCCATTTATAGCAATCAGCCCCAGCATTTT. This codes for CASSGGTPIYSNQPQHF.